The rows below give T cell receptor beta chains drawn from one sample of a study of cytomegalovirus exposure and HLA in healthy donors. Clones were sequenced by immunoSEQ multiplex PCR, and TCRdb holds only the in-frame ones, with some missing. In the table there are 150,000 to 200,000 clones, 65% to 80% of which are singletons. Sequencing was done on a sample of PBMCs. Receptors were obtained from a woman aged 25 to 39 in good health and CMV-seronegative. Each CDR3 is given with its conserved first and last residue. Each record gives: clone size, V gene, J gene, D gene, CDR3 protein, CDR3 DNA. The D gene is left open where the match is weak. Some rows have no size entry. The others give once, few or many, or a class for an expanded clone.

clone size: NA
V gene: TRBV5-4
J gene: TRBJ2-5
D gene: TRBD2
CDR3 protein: CASSATSGEETQYF
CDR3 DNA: TGTGCCAGCAGCGCGACTAGCGGAGAAGAGACCCAGTACTTC

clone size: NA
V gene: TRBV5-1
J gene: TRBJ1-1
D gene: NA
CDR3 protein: CASSLISSGDTEAFF
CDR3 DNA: TGCGCCAGCAGCTTGATATCGTCAGGGGACACTGAAGCTTTCTTT

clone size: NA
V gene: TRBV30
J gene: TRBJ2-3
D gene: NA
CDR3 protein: CAWRAGSTDTQYF
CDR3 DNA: TGTGCCTGGAGGGCGGGGAGCACAGATACGCAGTATTTT

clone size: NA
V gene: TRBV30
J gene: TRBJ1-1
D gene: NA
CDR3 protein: CAWSVMGGTEAFF
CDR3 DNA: TGTGCCTGGAGTGTAATGGGAGGCACTGAAGCTTTCTTT

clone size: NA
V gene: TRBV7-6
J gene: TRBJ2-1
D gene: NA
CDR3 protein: CASSLFSDYYNEQFF
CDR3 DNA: TGTGCCAGCAGCTTATTTAGTGACTACTACAATGAGCAGTTCTTC

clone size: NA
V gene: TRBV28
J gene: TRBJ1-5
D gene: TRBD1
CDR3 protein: CASSPGTGGYSNQPQHF
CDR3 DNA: TGTGCCAGCAGTCCGGGGACAGGGGGCTATAGCAATCAGCCCCAGCATTTT

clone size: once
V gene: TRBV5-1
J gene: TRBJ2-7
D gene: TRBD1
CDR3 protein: CASSLWPQGAEEQYF
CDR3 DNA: TGCGCCAGCAGCTTGTGGCCCCAGGGGGCTGAGGAGCAGTACTTC

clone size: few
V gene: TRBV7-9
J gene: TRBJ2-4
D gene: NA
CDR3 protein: CASSQGGGGGRAKNIQYF
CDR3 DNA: TGTGCCAGCAGCCAGGGGGGCGGAGGGGGACGAGCCAAAAACATTCAGTACTTC

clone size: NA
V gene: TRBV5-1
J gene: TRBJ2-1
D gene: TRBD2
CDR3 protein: CASSLEGGFINEQFF
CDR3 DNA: TGCGCCAGCAGCTTGGAGGGAGGGTTCATCAATGAGCAGTTCTTC

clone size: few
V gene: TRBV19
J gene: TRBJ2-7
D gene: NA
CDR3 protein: CASSLTGTQLSYEQYF
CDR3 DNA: TGTGCCAGTAGTTTAACCGGGACACAGCTCTCCTACGAGCAGTACTTC